This T cell receptor beta chain was found in a study of response to subunit inactivated influenza vaccine. MiXCR was run by TCRdb on the RT-PCR reads, yielding one entry per CDR3 protein. This sample carries about 650,000 distinct CDR3 sequences, less than 20% of them seen once, and the ten largest clones take 11%. The germline CDR1 and CDR2 sequences are SGHTA and FQGNSA. The CDR3 loop spans 11 amino acids. V was pared by 5 bases and J by 7 bases, with 5 bases between. V gene TRBV7-2 combines with J gene TRBJ2-2; D unclear. This receptor was taken from a middle-aged man who received an inactivated influenza vaccine. The specimen comprised PBMCs from blood, sampled 11 to 12 days after vaccination. In DNA, the CDR3 is TGTGCCAGCAGCGATTTCGGGGAGCTGTTTTTT. This codes for CASSDFGELFF.